This TCR beta chain was profiled in a study of blood T cell repertoires in COVID-19. Study in general: From the United States, Italy and Spain came samples of acute and convalescent COVID-19. PBMCs, B-cell-depleted T cells, or T cells were the source of the cDNA or gDNA that made up the material.

Under the authors' procedure: Counts of nucleated cells, estimated from reference gene primer amplification, were obtained. The method was immunoSEQ multiplex PCR; TCRdb's version includes in-frame clones alone and lacks a portion of them. The DNA was the basis for D and trimming; V, J and clone size are from that table. Among about 240,000 clones, over 80% were seen once, and the ten largest hold roughly 1.9%. The CDR3 consists of 14 residues. Germline V gene sequence: CDR1 MNHEY, CDR2 SVGAGI. V lost 5 bases, J lost 4 bases, and 7 bases stayed unmatched. The sequence was obtained from a man aged 30 to 45 who had recovered from COVID-19. The chain joins TRBV6-5 to TRBJ1-1; 7 bases fit TRBD1. Sequencing input: peripheral blood. CDR3 amino acids: CASSPRRGPTEAFF. The CDR3 nucleotides read TGTGCCAGCAGTCCCCGTAGGGGGCCCACTGAAGCTTTCTTT.